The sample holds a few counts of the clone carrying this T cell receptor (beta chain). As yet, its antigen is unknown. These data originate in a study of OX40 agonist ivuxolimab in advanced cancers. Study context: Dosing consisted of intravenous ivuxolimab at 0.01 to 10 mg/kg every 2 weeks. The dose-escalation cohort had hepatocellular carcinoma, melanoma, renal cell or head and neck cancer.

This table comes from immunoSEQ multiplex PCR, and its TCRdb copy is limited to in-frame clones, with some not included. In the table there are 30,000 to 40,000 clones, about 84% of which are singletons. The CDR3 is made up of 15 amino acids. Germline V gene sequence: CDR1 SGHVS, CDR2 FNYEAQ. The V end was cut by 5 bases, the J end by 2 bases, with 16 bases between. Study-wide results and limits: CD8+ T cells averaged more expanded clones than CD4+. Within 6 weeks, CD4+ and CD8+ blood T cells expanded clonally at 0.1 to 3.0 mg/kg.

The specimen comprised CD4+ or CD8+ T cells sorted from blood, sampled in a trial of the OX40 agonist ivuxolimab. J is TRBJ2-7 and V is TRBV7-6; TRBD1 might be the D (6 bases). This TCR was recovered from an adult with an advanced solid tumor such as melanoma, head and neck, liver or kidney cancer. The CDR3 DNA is TGTGCCAGCAGCGAAACAGGGTCCCCTCCCTACGAGCAGTACTTC. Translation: CASSETGSPPYEQYF.